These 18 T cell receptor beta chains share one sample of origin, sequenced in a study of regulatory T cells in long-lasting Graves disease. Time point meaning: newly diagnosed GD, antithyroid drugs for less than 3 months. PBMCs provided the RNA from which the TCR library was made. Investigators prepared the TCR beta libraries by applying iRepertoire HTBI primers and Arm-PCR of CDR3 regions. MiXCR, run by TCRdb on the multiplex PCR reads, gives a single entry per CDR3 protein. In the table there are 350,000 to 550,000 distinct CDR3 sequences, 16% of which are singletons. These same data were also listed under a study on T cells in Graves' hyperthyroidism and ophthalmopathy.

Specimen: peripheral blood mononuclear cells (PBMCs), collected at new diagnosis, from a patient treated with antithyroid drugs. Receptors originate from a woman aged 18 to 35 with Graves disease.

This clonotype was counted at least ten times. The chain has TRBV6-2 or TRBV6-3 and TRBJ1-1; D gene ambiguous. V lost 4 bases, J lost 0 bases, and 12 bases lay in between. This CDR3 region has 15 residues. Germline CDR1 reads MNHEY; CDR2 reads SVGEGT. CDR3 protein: CASSWVVGMNTEAFF. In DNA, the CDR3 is TGTGCCAGCAGTTGGGTAGTGGGGATGAACACTGAAGCTTTCTTT.

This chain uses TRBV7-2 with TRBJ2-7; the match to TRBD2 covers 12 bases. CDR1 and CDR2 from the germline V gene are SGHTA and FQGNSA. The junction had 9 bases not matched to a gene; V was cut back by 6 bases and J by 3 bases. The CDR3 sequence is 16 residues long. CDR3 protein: CASRPTSGRSNYEQYF. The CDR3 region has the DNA TGTGCCAGCAGACCAACTAGCGGGAGGTCGAACTACGAGCAGTACTTC.

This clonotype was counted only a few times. The CDR3 DNA reads as TGTGCCAGCAGTTTATCGGTGGATCAGCCCCAGCATTTT. This codes for CASSLSVDQPQHF. This chain links TRBV27 with TRBJ1-5; D ambiguous. The CDR3 contains 13 residues. Germline CDR1 and CDR2: MNHEY and SMNVEV (reference sequence). V was shortened by 0 bases and J by 5 bases, with 5 bases between the two germline ends.

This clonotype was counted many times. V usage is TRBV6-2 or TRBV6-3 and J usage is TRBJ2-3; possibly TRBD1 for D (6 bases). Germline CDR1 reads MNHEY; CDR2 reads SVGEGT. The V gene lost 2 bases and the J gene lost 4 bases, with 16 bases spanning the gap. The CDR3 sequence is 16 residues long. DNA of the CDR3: TGTGCCAGCAGTTACGCCCCGGGACACCCACCAGATACGCAGTATTTT. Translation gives CASSYAPGHPPDTQYF.

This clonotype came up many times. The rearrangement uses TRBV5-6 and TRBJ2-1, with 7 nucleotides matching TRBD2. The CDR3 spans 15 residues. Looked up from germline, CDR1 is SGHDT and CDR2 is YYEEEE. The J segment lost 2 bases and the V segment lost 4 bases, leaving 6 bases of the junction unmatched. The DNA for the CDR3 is TGTGCCAGCAGCCCAGGACTAGTGCCCTACAATGAGCAGTTCTTC. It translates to CASSPGLVPYNEQFF.

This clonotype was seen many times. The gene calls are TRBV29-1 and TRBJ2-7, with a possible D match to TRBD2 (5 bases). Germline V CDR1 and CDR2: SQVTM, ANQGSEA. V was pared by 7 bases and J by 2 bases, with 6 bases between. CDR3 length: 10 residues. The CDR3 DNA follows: TGCAGCGCCGGGACCTACGAGCAGTACTTC. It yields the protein CSAGTYEQYF.

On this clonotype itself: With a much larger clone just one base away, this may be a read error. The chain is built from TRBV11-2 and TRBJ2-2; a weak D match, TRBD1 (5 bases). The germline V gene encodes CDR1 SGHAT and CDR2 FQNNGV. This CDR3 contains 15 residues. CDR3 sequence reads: CANSSWGRPDGELFF. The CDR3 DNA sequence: TGTGCCAACAGCTCCTGGGGCAGACCCGACGGGGAGCTGTTTTTT.

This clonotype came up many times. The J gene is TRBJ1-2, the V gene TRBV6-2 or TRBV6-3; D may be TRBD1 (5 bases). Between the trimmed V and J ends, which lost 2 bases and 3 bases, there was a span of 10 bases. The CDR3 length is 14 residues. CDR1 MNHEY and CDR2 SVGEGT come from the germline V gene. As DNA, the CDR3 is TGTGCCAGCAGTTACCAGGACACCTACTATGGCTACACCTTC. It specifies CASSYQDTYYGYTF.

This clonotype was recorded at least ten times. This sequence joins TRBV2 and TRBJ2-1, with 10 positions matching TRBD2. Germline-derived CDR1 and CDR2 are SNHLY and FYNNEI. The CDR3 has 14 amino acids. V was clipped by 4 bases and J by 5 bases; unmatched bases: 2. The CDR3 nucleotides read TGTGCCAGCAGTGGACTAGCGGGCGACAATGAGCAGTTCTTC. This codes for CASSGLAGDNEQFF.

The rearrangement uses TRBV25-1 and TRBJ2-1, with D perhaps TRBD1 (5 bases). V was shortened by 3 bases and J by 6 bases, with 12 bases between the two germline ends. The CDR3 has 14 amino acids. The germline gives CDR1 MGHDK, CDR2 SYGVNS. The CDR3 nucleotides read TGTGCCAGCAGTGAGTTCAGGGTAGGCAATGAGCAGTTCTTC. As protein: CASSEFRVGNEQFF.

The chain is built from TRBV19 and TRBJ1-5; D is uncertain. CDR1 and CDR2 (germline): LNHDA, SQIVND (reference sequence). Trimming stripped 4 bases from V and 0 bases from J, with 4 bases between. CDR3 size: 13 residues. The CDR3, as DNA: TGTGCCAGTAGTACGAATAGCAATCAGCCCCAGCATTTT. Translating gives CASSTNSNQPQHF. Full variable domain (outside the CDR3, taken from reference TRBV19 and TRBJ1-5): DGGITQSPKYLFRKEGQNVTLSCEQNLNHDAMYWYRQDPGQGLRLIYYSQIVNDFQKGDIAEGYSVSREKKESFPLTVTSAQKNPTAFYLCASSTNSNQPQHFGDGTRLSIL.

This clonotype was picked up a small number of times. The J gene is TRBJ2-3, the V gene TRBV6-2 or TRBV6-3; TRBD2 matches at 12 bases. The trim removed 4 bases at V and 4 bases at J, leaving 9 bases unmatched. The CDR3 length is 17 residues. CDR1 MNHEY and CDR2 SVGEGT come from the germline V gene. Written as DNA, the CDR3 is TGTGCCAGCAGTTCCCTGCGGACTAGCGGGAAACCAGATACGCAGTATTTT. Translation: CASSSLRTSGKPDTQYF.

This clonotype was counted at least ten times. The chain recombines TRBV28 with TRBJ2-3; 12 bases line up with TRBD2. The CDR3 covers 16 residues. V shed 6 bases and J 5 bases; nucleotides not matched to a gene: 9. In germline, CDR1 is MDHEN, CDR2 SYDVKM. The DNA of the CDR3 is TGTGCCAGCAGGACTAGCGGGAGTCTAGGTGTAGATACGCAGTATTTT. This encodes CASRTSGSLGVDTQYF.

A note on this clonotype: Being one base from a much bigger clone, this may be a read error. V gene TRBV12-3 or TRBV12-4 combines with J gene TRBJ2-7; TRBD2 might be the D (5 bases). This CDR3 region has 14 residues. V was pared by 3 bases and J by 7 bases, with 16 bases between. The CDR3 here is CASSLERADNEQYF. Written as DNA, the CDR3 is TGTGCCAGCAGTTTGGAGAGGGCAGACAATGAGCAGTACTTC.

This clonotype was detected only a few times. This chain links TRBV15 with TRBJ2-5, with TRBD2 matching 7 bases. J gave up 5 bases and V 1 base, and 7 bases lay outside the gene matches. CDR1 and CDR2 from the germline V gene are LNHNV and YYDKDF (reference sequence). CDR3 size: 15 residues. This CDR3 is CATSRGLAELETQYF. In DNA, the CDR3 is TGTGCCACCAGCAGAGGACTAGCCGAATTGGAGACCCAGTACTTC.

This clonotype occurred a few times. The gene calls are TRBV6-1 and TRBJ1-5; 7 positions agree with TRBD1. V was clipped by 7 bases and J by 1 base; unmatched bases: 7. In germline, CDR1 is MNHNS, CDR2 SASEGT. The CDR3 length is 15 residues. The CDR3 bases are TGTGCCAGCACCTTTAAGACAGGGAGCAATCAGCCCCAGCATTTT. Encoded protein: CASTFKTGSNQPQHF.

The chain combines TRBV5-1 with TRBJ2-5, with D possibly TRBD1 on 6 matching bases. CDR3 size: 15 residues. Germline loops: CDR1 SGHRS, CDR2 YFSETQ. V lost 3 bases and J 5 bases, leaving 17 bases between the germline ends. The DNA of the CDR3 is TGCGCCAGCAGCTGGACAGCTGTAGGTGGGGAGACCCAGTACTTC. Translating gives CASSWTAVGGETQYF.

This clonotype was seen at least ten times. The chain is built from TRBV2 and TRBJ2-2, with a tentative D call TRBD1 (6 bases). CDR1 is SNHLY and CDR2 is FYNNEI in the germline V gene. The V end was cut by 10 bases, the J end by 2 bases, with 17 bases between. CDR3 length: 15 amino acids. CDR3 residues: CANSWAGVNTGELFF. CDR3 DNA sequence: TGTGCCAATTCGTGGGCAGGGGTAAACACCGGGGAGCTGTTTTTT.